Described below is a single T cell receptor beta chain sequence and its context. The data derive from a study of blood T cell repertoires in COVID-19. Per germline, CDR1 SEHNR and CDR2 FQNEAQ (reference sequence). The CDR3 runs 15 residues. Deletions cut 5 bases from V and 4 bases from J, with 18 bases between. Data came from immunoSEQ multiplex PCR; TCRdb stores just in-frame clones and leaves some out. The data show 130,000 or so clones, about 75% seen once. The rearrangement uses TRBV7-9 and TRBJ2-7; D is perhaps TRBD2 (6 bases). The source is a man of 80 years or more with acute or convalescent COVID-19. Sequenced input: peripheral blood. In DNA form, the CDR3 reads TGTGCCAGCAGCGTCGGCCCGACGGGGGAATACGAGCAGTACTTC. Encoded protein: CASSVGPTGEYEQYF.